These 11 T cell receptor beta chains were all obtained from the same sample, sequenced in a study of vaccination and CD4 T cells after COVID-19. Sequencing of DNA taken from cultured CD4+ T cells relied on the Oncomine TCR Beta short-read assay. Via MiXCR, TCRdb re-called the PCR reads, giving one row per CDR3 protein. This sample carries under 30,000 distinct CDR3 sequences, about 67% of them seen once, and the ten largest clones take less than 25%. The treatment: approximately nine-day PBMC culture with coronavirus spike peptide pools or control peptides (ViraFEST assay). These receptors' targets are unknown. Sample: CD4+ T cells from blood, cultured in vitro, taken after SARS-CoV-2 vaccination. Source of these receptors: a human donor who received a COVID-19 vaccine.

The chain employs TRBV7-6 and TRBJ1-3; D is unresolved. Trimming took 1 base from V and 2 from J, leaving 9 bases between them. The CDR3 runs to 15 residues. Germline V gene sequence: CDR1 SGHVS, CDR2 FNYEAQ. Here the CDR3 DNA reads TGTGCCAGCAGCTTAGGGCAGCCCCCTGGAAACACCATATATTTT. Protein product: CASSLGQPPGNTIYF.

The chain joins TRBV20-1 to TRBJ1-5; D possibly corresponds to TRBD1 (6 bases). V lost 0 bases, J lost 0 bases, and 9 bases lay in between. The length of the CDR3 is 15 residues. CDR1 is DFQATT, CDR2 SNEGSKA, per germline (reference sequence). The CDR3 is CSARDRGYSNQPQHF. The CDR3 DNA follows: TGCAGTGCTAGAGATAGGGGGTATAGCAATCAGCCCCAGCATTTT.

This clonotype was observed a handful of times. The chain couples TRBV20-1 to TRBJ1-1; D may be TRBD1 (5 bases). This CDR3 has 12 residues. The germline V and J ends were trimmed by 3 bases and 6 bases, with 11 bases remaining between them. From germline, CDR1 is DFQATT and CDR2 SNEGSKA (reference sequence). CDR3 in amino acids: CSARGVNAEAFF. The CDR3 bases are TGCAGTGCTAGGGGGGTAAACGCTGAAGCTTTCTTT.

The V gene is TRBV19, the J gene TRBJ1-2, with 7 nucleotides matching TRBD1. V lost 4 bases, J lost 4 bases, and 12 bases stayed unmatched. Germline CDR1 and CDR2: LNHDA and SQIVND (reference sequence). The CDR3 covers 16 residues. The CDR3 DNA follows: TGTGCCAGTAGTAGAGGACAGGAAGAGGGGAGCTATGGCTACACCTTC. Its protein is CASSRGQEEGSYGYTF.

The chain combines TRBV2 with TRBJ1-1; D gene unclear. This CDR3 has 15 amino acids. The germline gives CDR1 SNHLY, CDR2 FYNNEI. V was clipped by 6 bases and J by 1 base, with 15 bases between them. CDR3 sequence: CASRGLRGSNTEAFF. CDR3 bases: TGTGCCAGCAGGGGATTACGGGGATCGAACACTGAAGCTTTCTTT.

The chain links TRBV6-1 to TRBJ1-2, with D tentatively TRBD1 (6 bases). Trimming cost V 2 bases and J 0 bases, with 19 bases left between them. The CDR3 runs to 18 residues. The germline V gene encodes CDR1 MNHNS and CDR2 SASEGT. CDR3 nucleotides: TGTGCCAGCAGTGAACGGTATGGGGGCGTCAAACCTAACTATGGCTACACCTTC. This encodes CASSERYGGVKPNYGYTF.

The rearrangement links TRBV10-2 to TRBJ1-2, with a weak D call TRBD1 (5 bases). CDR1 is WSHSY and CDR2 is SAAADI in the germline V gene. Trimming stripped 3 bases from V and 6 bases from J, with 8 bases between. CDR3 length: 12 residues. The CDR3 sequence: CASSDGGNGYTF. CDR3 DNA sequence: TGCGCCAGCAGTGATGGGGGGAATGGCTACACCTTC.

V is TRBV15 and J is TRBJ2-7, with 9 bases identical to TRBD2. Germline CDR1 LNHNV, CDR2 YYDKDF (reference sequence). The trim removed 1 base at V and 6 bases at J, leaving 4 bases unmatched. CDR3 length: 14 residues. CDR3 sequence: CATSRVSGGSEQYF. CDR3 sequence (DNA): TGTGCCACCAGCAGAGTGAGCGGGGGGTCCGAGCAGTACTTC. Filled out from reference TRBV15 and TRBJ2-7, the complete variable domain reads DAMVIQNPRYQVTQFGKPVTLSCSQTLNHNVMYWYQQKSSQAPKLLFHYYDKDFNNEADTPDNFQSRRPNTSFCFLDIRSPGLGDTAMYLCATSRVSGGSEQYFGPGTRLTVT.

The rearrangement uses TRBV24-1 and TRBJ2-3, with 8 positions matching TRBD1. Germline lookup yields CDR1 KGHDR and CDR2 SFDVKD. This CDR3 region has 14 residues. With V trimmed by 7 bases and J by 2 bases, 4 bases remained unmatched. DNA for the CDR3: TGTGCCACCAGGGCAGGGGGCCCCACAGATACGCAGTATTTT. It translates to CATRAGGPTDTQYF.

This clonotype was observed a few times. The CDR3 is CASSGNYRNQPQHF. In DNA form, the CDR3 reads TGTGCCAGCAGTGGAAATTACAGGAATCAGCCCCAGCATTTT. The chain uses TRBV2 and TRBJ1-5; D possibly corresponds to TRBD1 (5 bases). In germline, CDR1 is SNHLY, CDR2 FYNNEI. This CDR3 spans 14 amino acids. Trimming stripped 4 bases from V and 4 bases from J, with 11 bases between.

The CDR3 protein is CASSSGGEGTEAFF. CDR3 bases: TGCGCCAGCAGTTCAGGGGGCGAGGGCACTGAAGCTTTCTTT. This chain connects TRBV10-1 to TRBJ1-1; 8 positions agree with TRBD1. Germline V CDR1 and CDR2: WNHNN, SYGVQD (reference sequence). CDR3 length equals 14 residues. After removal of 5 bases from V and 4 bases from J, the junction contained 6 bases not matched to a gene.